This passage covers 8 T cell receptor beta chains from one sample sequenced in a study of beta chain features in type 1 diabetes (dated by TCRdb to between 2017 and 2018). Libraries came from the immunoSEQ multiplex PCR assay. The High Capacity cDNA Reverse Transcription Kit was used to reverse transcribe all of the isolated RNA, meaning that expressed TCRB transcripts were what got sequenced. TCRdb obtained this table from immuneACCESS and retained in-frame rearrangements with V and J assigned. These tables miss some clones; where compared with another copy, unresolved V genes account for less than half of the shortfall, and the remainder is unexplained. For this sample the table gives 150,000 to 200,000 clones, of which roughly 9% were detected only once. The ten largest make up 2% to 2.5% of the sample. The sequenced material came from central memory CD4+ T cells from blood. The receptors originated from a woman aged 18-35 years in good health.

In its sample, this clone was seen a few times. The genes are TRBV4-3 and TRBJ1-1, with a tentative D call TRBD1 (6 bases). This CDR3 comprises 15 residues. In germline, CDR1 is LGHNA, CDR2 YSLEER. The V and J ends lost 0 bases and 6 bases respectively, with 14 bases between them. Here the CDR3 reads CASSQDHHRVAEAFF. As DNA, the CDR3 is TGCGCCAGCAGCCAAGATCACCACAGGGTCGCTGAAGCTTTCTTT.

This clone was picked up a small number of times. The genes are TRBV11-2 and TRBJ2-3; 11 bases map to TRBD2. The CDR3 is made up of 16 amino acids. Germline CDR1 is SGHAT and CDR2 is FQNNGV. The trim removed 3 bases at V and 1 base at J, leaving 3 bases unmatched. In DNA, the CDR3 is TGTGCCAGCAGCTTGTTAGCGGGAGGGGGCACAGATACGCAGTATTTT. Translated, it gives CASSLLAGGGTDTQYF.

In regard to this clone: The identical CDR3 is also encoded by other nucleotide sequences in the sample. The chain recombines TRBV7-6 with TRBJ2-2; D might be TRBD1 (7 bases). Trimming pared 1 base from V and 8 bases from J, leaving 14 bases between. CDR1 and CDR2 from the germline V gene are SGHVS and FNYEAQ. The length of the CDR3 is 15 residues. This CDR3 is CASSLGQGGSGELFF. The CDR3 DNA is TGTGCCAGCAGCTTAGGACAGGGAGGATCAGGGGAGCTGTTTTTT.

This clone was seen more than once but under ten times. This rearrangement joins TRBV4-2 to TRBJ1-2; D gene unclear. The germline V gene has CDR1 LGHNA and CDR2 YNFKEQ. Trimming cost V 4 bases and J 10 bases, with 13 bases left between them. This CDR3 comprises 12 residues. In DNA, the CDR3 is TGTGCCAGCAGCCGAATAGAGGCAGACTACACCTTC. Amino acid sequence: CASSRIEADYTF.

Only a few counts were recorded for this clone. The chain employs TRBV4-3 and TRBJ2-7, with TRBD2 matching 12 bases. With 0 bases clipped from V and 4 bases from J, the junction kept 4 bases outside the gene matches. Per the germline V gene, CDR1 is LGHNA and CDR2 is YSLEER. The CDR3 spans 16 residues. The CDR3, as DNA: TGCGCCAGCAGCCAAGAAGCTAGCGGGGGGGTGTACGAGCAGTACTTC. Amino acids: CASSQEASGGVYEQYF.

This clone has a handful of counts. The identical CDR3 is also encoded by other nucleotide sequences in the sample. V and J are TRBV7-9 and TRBJ1-2; possibly TRBD1 for D (6 bases). V was pared by 4 bases and J by 4 bases, with 7 bases between. The germline V gene has CDR1 SEHNR and CDR2 FQNEAQ (reference sequence). CDR3 length: 12 amino acids. The CDR3 DNA reads TGTGCCAGCAGCTCACAGGGCTATGGCTACACCTTC. It yields the protein CASSSQGYGYTF.

V gene TRBV4-1 combines with J gene TRBJ2-1; D might be TRBD2 (6 bases). Per germline, CDR1 MGHRA and CDR2 YSYEKL. The CDR3 consists of 15 residues. V lost 2 bases to trimming and J lost 2 bases, with 10 bases between them. The CDR3 nucleotides read TGCGCCAGCAGCCAAAGACTAGGGACCTACAATGAGCAGTTCTTC. Protein: CASSQRLGTYNEQFF.

The chain combines TRBV5-1 with TRBJ1-1, with 7 nucleotides matching TRBD1. Germline V gene data show CDR1 as SGHRS and CDR2 as YFSETQ. The V and J ends lost 6 bases and 1 base, in that order; junction bases with no gene match: 6. The CDR3 totals 14 residues. The CDR3 DNA is TGCGCCAGCAACAAGGGACAGACGAACACTGAAGCTTTCTTT. Encoded protein: CASNKGQTNTEAFF.